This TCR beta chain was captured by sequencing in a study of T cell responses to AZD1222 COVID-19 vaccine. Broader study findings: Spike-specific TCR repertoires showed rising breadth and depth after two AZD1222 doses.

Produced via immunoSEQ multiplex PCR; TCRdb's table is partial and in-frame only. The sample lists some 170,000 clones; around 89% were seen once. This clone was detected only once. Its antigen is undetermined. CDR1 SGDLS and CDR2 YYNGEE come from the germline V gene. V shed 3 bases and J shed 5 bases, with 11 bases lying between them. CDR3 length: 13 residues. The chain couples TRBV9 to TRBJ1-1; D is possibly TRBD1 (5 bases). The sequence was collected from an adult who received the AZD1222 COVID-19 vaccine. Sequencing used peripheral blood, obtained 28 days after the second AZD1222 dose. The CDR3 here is CASSAGTGTEAFF. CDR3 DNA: TGTGCCAGCAGCGCGGGGACGGGGACTGAAGCTTTCTTT.